The sequence of this T cell receptor (beta chain) was determined in a study of OX40 agonist ivuxolimab in advanced cancers. About the study: Patients received intravenous ivuxolimab every 2 weeks at 0.01 to 10 mg/kg. Partial responses were achieved by three patients, one with hepatocellular carcinoma and two with cutaneous melanoma. Findings and limits, study-wide: The average count of expanded clones was higher among CD8+ T cells than among CD4+.

Assay: immunoSEQ multiplex PCR; the TCRdb copy retains only in-frame clones and omits some. Of about 36,000 clones listed, approximately 79% are singletons. Germline values: CDR1 SGDLS, CDR2 YYNGEE. The CDR3 sequence is 13 residues long. Autoimmune disease history or systemic immunosuppression led to patient exclusion. Concerning this clone itself: Its antigen is unidentified.

The material sequenced was CD4+ or CD8+ T cells sorted from blood, taken in a trial of the OX40 agonist ivuxolimab. This TCR derives from an adult with an advanced solid tumor such as melanoma, head and neck, liver or kidney cancer. The genes are TRBV9 and TRBJ2-5, with TRBD1 as a possible D gene (5 bases). The J call could be wrong; TRBJ2-7 is a better fit for the DNA end. This CDR3 reads CASSVDRTNEQYF. CDR3 nucleotide sequence: TGTGCCAGCAGCGTAGACAGGACCAACGAGCAGTACTTC.